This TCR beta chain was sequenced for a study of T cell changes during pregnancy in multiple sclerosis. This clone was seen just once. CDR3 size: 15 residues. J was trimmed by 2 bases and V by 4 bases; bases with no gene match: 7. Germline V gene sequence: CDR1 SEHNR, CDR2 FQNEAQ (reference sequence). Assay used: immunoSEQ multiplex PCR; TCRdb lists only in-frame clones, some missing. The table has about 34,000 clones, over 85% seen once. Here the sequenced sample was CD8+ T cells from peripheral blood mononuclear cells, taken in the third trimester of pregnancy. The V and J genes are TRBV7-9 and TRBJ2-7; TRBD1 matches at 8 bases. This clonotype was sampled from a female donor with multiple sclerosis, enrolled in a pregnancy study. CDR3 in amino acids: CASSSRTGFTYEQYF. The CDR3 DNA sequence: TGTGCCAGCAGCTCCCGGACAGGGTTCACCTACGAGCAGTACTTC.